This entry features one T cell receptor beta chain sequence. Its target is not known. Assay used: immunoSEQ multiplex PCR; TCRdb lists only in-frame clones, some missing. The sample includes under 300,000 clones, more than 85% seen only once; the top ten take 0.5% to 0.7%. This record belongs to a study of T cell responses to AZD1222 COVID-19 vaccine. Overall study findings and caveats: Spike was spanned by vaccine-associated CD4 TCRs, with dominance at 160-218 and 743-854. Receipt of two AZD1222 doses was followed by a rise in Spike-specific TCR breadth and depth. Repertoires were collected only later (after the peak T cell response had occurred).

The sample here was peripheral blood, taken on day 0 of AZD1222 vaccination. The TCR comes from an adult in good health.

The CDR3 DNA reads TGTGCCAGTAGTATAAGAGCTAATACTGAAGCTTTCTTT. This encodes CASSIRANTEAFF. The chain employs TRBV19 and TRBJ1-1; D is unclear. V was trimmed by 2 bases and J by 5 bases, leaving 9 bases between them. The germline gives CDR1 LNHDA, CDR2 SQIVND (reference sequence). The CDR3 length is 13 residues.